These 24 T cell receptor beta chains share one sample of origin, sequenced in a study of cytomegalovirus exposure and HLA in healthy donors. PCR used 60 Vbeta primers and 13 Jbeta primers. Only in-frame clones appear in the TCRdb table, and some are missing; sequencing was by immunoSEQ multiplex PCR. This sample's table reports fewer than 150,000 clones. The sample consisted of PBMCs. The receptors come from a man aged 35 to 55 in good health and CMV-seronegative.

CDR3 sequence reads: CATSRPGQGVDTQYF. CDR3 coding DNA: TGTGCCACCAGCAGACCCGGACAGGGTGTGGATACGCAGTATTTT. The chain couples TRBV15 to TRBJ2-3; TRBD1 matches at 8 bases. After removal of 2 bases from V and 6 bases from J, the junction contained 7 bases not matched to a gene. The CDR3 is made up of 15 amino acids. Germline V gene sequence: CDR1 LNHNV, CDR2 YYDKDF (reference sequence).

Remarks on this clone: At one end, the junction sequence differs from germline, possibly due to a read error. The chain employs TRBV4-1 and TRBJ1-5, with D perhaps matching TRBD1 (5 bases). This CDR3 is 16 amino acids long. CDR1 is MGHRA, CDR2 YSYEKL, per germline. Here the CDR3 reads CAGSQDSTVEYQPQHF. The CDR3 bases are TGCGCCGGCAGCCAAGATTCGACAGTAGAGTATCAGCCCCAGCATTTT.

The chain joins TRBV10-1 to TRBJ1-1; the D gene is possibly TRBD1 (5 bases). Germline values: CDR1 WNHNN, CDR2 SYGVQD (reference sequence). The V gene lost 3 bases and the J gene lost 4 bases, with 21 bases spanning the gap. This CDR3 is 17 amino acids long. The CDR3 sequence is CASSEGRQGKEGTEAFF. Here the CDR3 DNA reads TGCGCCAGCAGTGAAGGGCGCCAGGGCAAGGAGGGCACTGAAGCTTTCTTT.

The J gene is TRBJ1-4, the V gene TRBV25-1, with a possible D match to TRBD1 (5 bases). Germline CDR1 and CDR2: MGHDK and SYGVNS. CDR3 length equals 18 residues. Trimming cost V 0 bases and J 3 bases, with 17 bases left between them. DNA of the CDR3: TGTGCCAGCAGTGAATATAACCCCAAACAGGATCCTAATGAAAAACTGTTTTTT. This sequence encodes CASSEYNPKQDPNEKLFF. Full variable domain (remainder filled in from reference TRBV25-1 and TRBJ1-4): EADIYQTPRYLVIGTGKKITLECSQTMGHDKMYWYQQDPGMELHLIHYSYGVNSTEKGDLSSESTVSRIRTEHFPLTLESARPSHTSQYLCASSEYNPKQDPNEKLFFGSGTQLSVL.

Notes on this clone: Relative to the germline gene, one junction end is altered; a read error may explain this. V gene TRBV5-1 combines with J gene TRBJ2-1; 10 bases agree with TRBD2. The CDR3 is 15 amino acids. Per germline, CDR1 SGHRS and CDR2 YFSETQ. In nucleotides, the CDR3 is TGCGCCAGCCGCTTGGTAGCGGGGGGCTACAATGAGCAGTTCTTC. Protein product: CASRLVAGGYNEQFF.

The V call is TRBV6-1, the J call TRBJ2-3; D gene uncertain. The CDR3 length is 10 residues. In germline, CDR1 is MNHNS, CDR2 SASEGT. Trimming left V 11 bases short and J 5 bases short, with 8 bases between. CDR3 loop: CASIGDTQYF. In DNA form, the CDR3 reads TGTGCCTCTATCGGAGATACGCAGTATTTT.

V usage is TRBV7-2 and J usage is TRBJ2-7, with a tentative D call TRBD2 (6 bases). This CDR3 has 15 residues. The V gene lost 4 bases and the J gene lost 5 bases, with 18 bases spanning the gap. The V gene's germline CDR1 is SGHTA and CDR2 FQGNSA. CDR3 DNA: TGTGCCAGCAGCTACTCGACTAGTTTGAGGGACGAGCAGTACTTC. This encodes CASSYSTSLRDEQYF.

The chain has TRBV5-1 and TRBJ2-2; D is perhaps TRBD2 (5 bases). This CDR3 has 14 residues. V dropped 5 bases and J dropped 1 base, with 9 bases sitting between them. The germline V gene encodes CDR1 SGHRS and CDR2 YFSETQ. The CDR3 DNA is TGCGCCAGCAGAGGCAGCGGGAACACCGGGGAGCTGTTTTTT. Residues: CASRGSGNTGELFF.

The chain carries TRBV19 and TRBJ1-1; 10 bases map to TRBD1. The CDR3 is made up of 13 amino acids. The V gene's germline CDR1 is LNHDA and CDR2 SQIVND (reference sequence). J lost 9 bases, V lost 9 bases, and 10 bases had no gene match. The CDR3 loop is CASTDRGLLKAFF. CDR3 DNA sequence: TGTGCCAGCACCGACAGGGGGCTTTTAAAAGCTTTCTTT.

This chain connects TRBV2 to TRBJ2-7, with 8 bases that match TRBD1. CDR3 length equals 12 residues. Germline V gives CDR1 SNHLY, CDR2 FYNNEI. V gave up 5 bases and J gave up 6 bases; unmatched junction bases: 3. The CDR3 DNA reads TGTGCCAGCAGTTCGGACAGGGTCGAGCAGTACTTC. Its protein product is CASSSDRVEQYF. The variable domain in full, completed from reference TRBV2 and TRBJ2-7, reads EPEVTQTPSHQVTQMGQEVILRCVPISNHLYFYWYRQILGQKVEFLVSFYNNEISEKSEIFDDQFSVERPDGSNFTLKIRSTKLEDSAMYFCASSSDRVEQYFGPGTRLTVT.

The chain combines TRBV29-1 with TRBJ2-2, with D tentatively TRBD2 (6 bases). Trimming shortened V by 3 bases and J by 5 bases, and 13 bases separated the two germline ends. The germline V gene encodes CDR1 SQVTM and CDR2 ANQGSEA. The length of the CDR3 is 14 residues. DNA for the CDR3: TGCAGCGTTGAGGTGGGACTGGGTACCGGGGAGCTGTTTTTT. Translated: CSVEVGLGTGELFF.

The chain joins TRBV18 to TRBJ2-5; 7 nucleotides match TRBD1. Germline-derived CDR1 and CDR2 are KGHSH and LQKENI. This CDR3 is 15 amino acids long. Unmatched junction bases numbered 6, after V lost 1 base and J lost 4 bases. The CDR3 DNA reads TGTGCCAGCTCACCACGGGCGACAGGGTCAGAGACCCAGTACTTC. Its translation: CASSPRATGSETQYF. Full variable domain (rest looked up from reference TRBV18 and TRBJ2-5): NAGVMQNPRHLVRRRGQEARLRCSPMKGHSHVYWYRQLPEEGLKFMVYLQKENIIDESGMPKERFSAEFPKEGPSILRIQQVVRGDSAAYFCASSPRATGSETQYFGPGTRLLVL.

This sequence joins TRBV5-6 and TRBJ1-3, with a tentative D call TRBD1 (5 bases). Germline V lookup: CDR1 SGHDT, CDR2 YYEEEE. With 0 bases removed from V and 2 bases from J, the gap between germline ends came to 6 bases. The length of the CDR3 is 14 residues. The CDR3 coding sequence is TGTGCCAGCAGCTTGGGCAGGGCTGGAAACACCATATATTTT. Its translation is CASSLGRAGNTIYF.

The V gene is TRBV4-3, the J gene TRBJ2-7, with D perhaps TRBD1 (6 bases). Between the trimmed V and J ends, which lost 2 bases and 2 bases, there was a span of 13 bases. The CDR3 spans 15 residues. From germline, CDR1 is LGHNA and CDR2 YSLEER. The CDR3: CASSQQTGPTYEQYF. CDR3 nucleotides: TGCGCCAGCAGCCAACAGACAGGACCGACCTACGAGCAGTACTTC.

The chain couples TRBV5-6 to TRBJ2-5, with D possibly TRBD2 on 6 matching bases. Trimming shortened V by 1 base and J by 5 bases, and 15 bases separated the two germline ends. The CDR3 is made up of 15 amino acids. Germline CDR1 and CDR2: SGHDT and YYEEEE. The CDR3 region has the DNA TGTGCCAGCAGCTTGAGAACGGGGGATATGGAGACCCAGTACTTC. Its protein is CASSLRTGDMETQYF.

The chain recombines TRBV7-2 with TRBJ1-3, with D possibly TRBD1 on 5 matching bases. The ends were cut back, 2 bases at V and 2 bases at J, with 10 bases in the middle. Germline CDR1 reads SGHTA; CDR2 reads FQGNSA. The CDR3 has 15 residues. The CDR3 is CASSLFPTAGNTIYF. In DNA form, the CDR3 reads TGTGCCAGCAGCTTATTCCCGACAGCTGGAAACACCATATATTTT.

CDR3 in DNA: TGTGCCAGCAGTGGACAGACAGGGGGCCCCCTTGGCTACACCTTC. This codes for CASSGQTGGPLGYTF. V gene TRBV2 combines with J gene TRBJ1-2; TRBD1 matches 10 bases. Trimming took 4 bases from V and 7 from J; bases not matched to a gene: 9. This CDR3 region has 15 residues. The germline gives CDR1 SNHLY, CDR2 FYNNEI.

The chain carries TRBV2 and TRBJ1-1; D unclear. Trimming removed 6 bases from V and 7 bases from J, with 9 bases in between. Germline V lookup: CDR1 SNHLY, CDR2 FYNNEI. This CDR3 is built from 11 residues. CDR3 nucleotides: TGTGCCAGCAGCTATCCGGTTGAAGCTTTCTTT. It is translated as CASSYPVEAFF.

The rearrangement joins TRBV5-4 to TRBJ2-4, with D possibly TRBD1 on 6 matching bases. This CDR3 has 15 amino acids. Looked up from germline, CDR1 is SGHNT and CDR2 is YYREEE (reference sequence). V lost 1 base, J lost 1 base, and 9 bases lay in between. CDR3: CASSLQQGAKNIQYF. The CDR3 region has the DNA TGTGCCAGCAGCTTGCAGCAGGGGGCCAAAAACATTCAGTACTTC. Supplemented by reference TRBV5-4 and TRBJ2-4, the full variable domain reads ETGVTQSPTHLIKTRGQQVTLRCSSQSGHNTVSWYQQALGQGPQFIFQYYREEENGRGNFPPRFSGLQFPNYSSELNVNALELDDSALYLCASSLQQGAKNIQYFGAGTRLSVL.

V usage is TRBV6-5 and J usage is TRBJ1-6; possibly TRBD1 for D (5 bases). This CDR3 contains 14 residues. The germline V gene has CDR1 MNHEY and CDR2 SVGAGI. V was trimmed by 2 bases and J by 7 bases, leaving 9 bases between them. The CDR3, as DNA: TGTGCCAGCAGTTACAGGGGTACGAATTCACCCCTCCACTTT. This translates into CASSYRGTNSPLHF.

The V and J genes are TRBV6-1 and TRBJ2-7, with 9 bases matching TRBD1. CDR3 length: 13 residues. The germline V gene has CDR1 MNHNS and CDR2 SASEGT. The V gene end was trimmed by 8 bases and the J gene end by 6 bases; junction bases not matched to a gene: 8. The CDR3 protein is CASGDRALFEQYF. In DNA, the CDR3 is TGTGCCAGCGGGGACAGGGCTTTATTCGAGCAGTACTTC.

V is TRBV14 and J is TRBJ1-2, with D uncertain. The V and J ends lost 0 bases and 2 bases respectively, with 16 bases between them. This CDR3 is built from 17 residues. The germline CDR1 and CDR2 sequences are SGHDN and FVKESK. In DNA, the CDR3 is TGTGCCAGCAGCCAAGATGGAGGAATTCTCCTGAACTATGGCTACACCTTC. Encoded protein: CASSQDGGILLNYGYTF.

This chain joins TRBV6-1 and TRBJ1-2; maybe TRBD1 (6 bases). This CDR3 has 13 residues. Germline CDR1 MNHNS, CDR2 SASEGT. V was pared by 6 bases and J by 4 bases, with 12 bases between. The CDR3 loop is CASSVTGSYGYTF. DNA of the CDR3: TGTGCCAGCAGCGTAACAGGGTCCTATGGCTACACCTTC.

This chain links TRBV7-9 with TRBJ1-1; 7 positions agree with TRBD1. Germline CDR1 SEHNR, CDR2 FQNEAQ (reference sequence). The CDR3 runs 15 residues. Unmatched junction bases numbered 6, after V lost 5 bases and J lost 0 bases. CDR3 loop: CASSPRTGMNTEAFF. The CDR3 nucleotides are TGTGCCAGCAGCCCTCGGACAGGCATGAACACTGAAGCTTTCTTT.